This T cell receptor beta chain was obtained from a study of T cells expressing NK-cell markers. TCRdb re-called the 5' RACE reads and gives one entry per CDR3 protein, without DNA. This sample carries roughly 380,000 distinct CDR3 sequences, with roughly 5.2% going to the ten biggest clones. The germline CDR1 and CDR2 sequences are MNHEY and SMNVEV (reference sequence). CDR3 length: 15 amino acids. This receptor was identified in a man aged 18-70 years in good health. Input material: blood T cells: a sorted CD56 or NKG2C T cell subset, CD4+ or CD8+ T cells, or bulk PBMC T cells (not recorded which). The chain couples TRBV27 to TRBJ1-2; absent DNA, TCRdb's TRBD1 call cannot be checked. CDR3 protein: CASSQDRRRDYGYTF.